Described below is a single T cell receptor (beta chain) sequence and its context. What it binds is not known. V lost 6 bases and J lost 7; bases outside the gene matches: 8. This CDR3 spans 16 amino acids. Looked up from germline, CDR1 is SGHTA and CDR2 is FQGNSA. Into CD45RA+ naive and CD45RA-negative memory subsets, the CD4+ cells were split. This sample is part of a study of shared clonotypes between healthy human individuals. The study, taken as a whole, reports: Researchers sampled only blood; tissue repertoires likely differ. A few donors shared 4.5% to 6.5% of their naive CD4 clonotypes. Clonotypes shared by all four donors outscored non-shared clonotypes in generation probability.

Profiling relied on immunoSEQ multiplex PCR, and the TCRdb table lists in-frame clones only, not all of them. This repertoire shows 2.3 million or so clones, over 85% found once; its top ten account for about 0.39%. Sequenced sample: naive CD4+ T cells from PBMCs. Subset indicated: CD45RA+ positively selected. The chain joins TRBV7-2 to TRBJ2-1, with 14 bases aligning to TRBD2. This receptor was identified in a man younger than 35 in good health. Some clones in this sample may be carry-over from other donors' samples. CDR3 sequence reads: CASRPRLAGGVNEQFF. In DNA, the CDR3 is TGTGCCAGCAGACCTCGACTAGCGGGAGGGGTTAATGAGCAGTTCTTC.